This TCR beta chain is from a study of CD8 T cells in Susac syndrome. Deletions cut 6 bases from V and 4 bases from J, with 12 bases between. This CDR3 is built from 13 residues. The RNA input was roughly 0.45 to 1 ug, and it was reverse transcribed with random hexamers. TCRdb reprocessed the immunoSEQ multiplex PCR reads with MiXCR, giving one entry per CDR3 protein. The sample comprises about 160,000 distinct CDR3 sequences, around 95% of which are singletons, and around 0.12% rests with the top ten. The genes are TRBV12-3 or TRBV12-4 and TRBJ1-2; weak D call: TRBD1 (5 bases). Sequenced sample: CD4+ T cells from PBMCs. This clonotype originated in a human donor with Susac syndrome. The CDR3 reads CASSSQGSYGYTF. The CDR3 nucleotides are TGTGCCAGCAGCTCTCAGGGTTCCTATGGCTACACCTTC.